Shown below are 24 T cell receptor gamma chains from a single sample sequenced in a study of gammadelta T cells in human blood. TCRdb used CATT to re-call clones from the RT-PCR reads. The sample holds some 180 gamma-chain clones; about 2.7% are singletons and the top ten take approximately 60%. The sequencing sample was made of Vgamma9Vdelta2 gamma-delta T cells from infant blood. These TCRs come from a human donor.

Worth noting for this clone: A far larger clone differs by one base, so this is likely a read error. The sample has other DNA sequences that encode this CDR3 too. This sequence joins TRGV10 and TRGJP1. TRGV10 is an open reading frame, and its role is uncertain. This CDR3 comprises 14 residues. The DNA of the CDR3 is TGTGCTGCGTGGGCCTATACAACTGGTTGGTTCAAGATATTT. It translates to CAAWAYTTGWFKIF.

This clone has only a few counts. The chain employs TRGV10 and TRGJP1. TRGV10 is annotated as an ORF whose role is uncertain. This CDR3 region has 11 residues. V gave up 8 bases and J gave up 8 bases; unmatched junction bases: 3. CDR3 loop: CAAWEGWFKIF. CDR3 nucleotides: TGTGCTGCGTGGGAGGGTTGGTTCAAGATATTT.

Judged by abundance, this clone is large (0.1 to 1%). In the same sample, other DNA sequences code for this CDR3. The V gene is TRGV9, the J gene TRGJP. The junction had 3 bases not matched to a gene; V was cut back by 0 bases and J by 7 bases. CDR3 size: 16 residues. The germline gives CDR1 GITISATS, CDR2 ISYDGTV (reference sequence). The CDR3 coding sequence is TGTGCCTTGTGGGAGGTGTTGGAGTTGGGCAAAAAAATCAAGGTATTT. Translated, it gives CALWEVLELGKKIKVF.

This clone is large by share. J is TRGJP and V is TRGV9. This CDR3 comprises 15 residues. V gave up 0 bases and J gave up 11 bases; unmatched junction bases: 4. From germline, CDR1 is GITISATS and CDR2 ISYDGTV (reference sequence). The CDR3 nucleotides read TGTGCCTTGTGGGAGGTGTCGATGGGCAAAAAAATCAAGGTATTT. This encodes CALWEVSMGKKIKVF.

This clone was seen a few times. This sequence joins TRGV9 and TRGJ1 or TRGJ2. The CDR3 contains 10 residues. Unmatched junction bases numbered 1, after V lost 8 bases and J lost 3 bases. Germline CDR1 reads GITISATS; CDR2 reads ISYDGTV (reference sequence). The CDR3, as DNA: TGTGCCTTGTCTTATTATAAGAAACTCTTT. It is translated as CALSYYKKLF.

Sample share makes this clone hyperexpanded. The sample has other DNA sequences that encode this CDR3 too. The chain has TRGV10 and TRGJP1. TRGV10 is an ORF; its function is uncertain. CDR3 size: 14 residues. The J segment lost 0 bases and the V segment lost 8 bases, leaving 4 bases of the junction unmatched. This chain's CDR3 is CAAWDHTTGWFKIF. The CDR3 region has the DNA TGTGCTGCGTGGGATCATACCACTGGTTGGTTCAAGATATTT.

Worth noting for this clone: A far larger clone lies a single base away; this is likely a read error. The same CDR3 arises from other DNA sequences in this sample as well. The rearrangement uses TRGV9 and TRGJP. Germline V gives CDR1 GITISATS, CDR2 ISYDGTV (reference sequence). This CDR3 comprises 15 residues. CDR3 sequence: CALWEVELGKKIKVF. Here the CDR3 DNA reads TGTGCCTTGTGGGAGGTGGAGTTGGGAAAAAAAATCAAGGTATTT.

This clone has just a few counts. Given a far larger clone just one base away, this is likely a sequencing read error. Different DNA sequences within this sample yield the same CDR3. The chain employs TRGV8 and TRGJP1. The germline V gene encodes CDR1 VENAVY and CDR2 YDSYNSRV. This CDR3 comprises 14 residues. The CDR3 spells CATWDRPTGWFKIF. CDR3 DNA: TGTGCCACCTGGGATAGGCCCACTGGTTGGTTCAAGATATTC.

This clone was seen a few times. The TCRdb record carries a much larger clone's protein, which differs from this DNA's translation at residue 5; a read error is the likely cause, and the protein listed here is the DNA translation. The gene calls are TRGV9 and TRGJP. As TCRdb names no J gene, one was assigned here on the basis of a DNA match to germline. Looked up from germline, CDR1 is GITISATS and CDR2 is ISYDGTV (reference sequence). Unmatched junction bases numbered 1, after V lost 5 bases and J lost 3 bases. The CDR3 consists of 15 residues. Here the CDR3 reads CALWVQELGKKIKVF. The CDR3 nucleotides read TGTGCCTTGTGGGTGCAAGAGTTGGGCAAAAAAATCAAGGTATTT.

By sample fraction, this clone is large. The rearrangement links TRGV9 to TRGJP. Germline lookup yields CDR1 GITISATS and CDR2 ISYDGTV (reference sequence). CDR3 length equals 17 residues. V dropped 0 bases and J dropped 5; count of bases not matched to a gene: 4. DNA of the CDR3: TGTGCCTTGTGGGAGGTGCTAGAAGAGTTGGGCAAAAAAATCAAGGTATTT. Encoded protein: CALWEVLEELGKKIKVF.

By proportion, this clone is hyperexpanded (1% or more). The rearrangement links TRGV9 to TRGJP. V dropped 0 bases and J dropped 6; count of bases not matched to a gene: 5. Per the germline V gene, CDR1 is GITISATS and CDR2 is ISYDGTV (reference sequence). This CDR3 region has 17 residues. The CDR3 loop is CALWEVQGELGKKIKVF. In DNA form, the CDR3 reads TGTGCCTTGTGGGAGGTGCAGGGAGAGTTGGGCAAAAAAATCAAGGTATTT.

Comment on this clone: The TCRdb protein comes from a much larger clone and disagrees with this DNA's translation at residue 5, likely due to a read error; the protein given here is derived from the DNA. The chain couples TRGV9 to TRGJ1 or TRGJ2. In germline, CDR1 is GITISATS, CDR2 ISYDGTV (reference sequence). The CDR3 loop spans 11 amino acids. With 5 bases clipped from V and 9 bases from J, the junction kept 7 bases outside the gene matches. The CDR3 region is CALWGPPKKLF. CDR3 sequence (DNA): TGTGCCTTGTGGGGGCCCCCTAAGAAACTCTTT.

Note on this clone: With only one base between it and a far larger clone, this is likely a read error. The chain is built from TRGV9 and TRGJP. Germline trimming cut 2 bases from V and 6 bases from J; bases unmatched to any gene: 13. The CDR3 is 19 amino acids. CDR1 is GITISATS, CDR2 ISYDGTV, per germline (reference sequence). The DNA for the CDR3 is TGTGCCTTGTGGGAGGCGCAAGGACTCACAGAGTTGGGCAAAAAAATCAAGGTATTT. This sequence encodes CALWEAQGLTELGKKIKVF.

This clone is medium-sized in the sample. V gene TRGV9 combines with J gene TRGJP. This CDR3 spans 18 amino acids. The V gene end was trimmed by 0 bases and the J gene end by 6 bases; junction bases not matched to a gene: 8. From germline, CDR1 is GITISATS and CDR2 ISYDGTV (reference sequence). The CDR3 DNA reads as TGTGCCTTGTGGGAGGTGCAGCCCCCAGAGTTGGGCAAAAAAATCAAGGTATTT. It codes for CALWEVQPPELGKKIKVF.

By sample fraction, this clone is large. The rearrangement uses TRGV9 and TRGJ1 or TRGJ2. The germline gives CDR1 GITISATS, CDR2 ISYDGTV (reference sequence). The J segment lost 7 bases and the V segment lost 3 bases, leaving 0 bases of the junction unmatched. CDR3 length equals 10 residues. In DNA form, the CDR3 reads TGTGCCTTGTGGGAGTATAAGAAACTCTTT. The encoded protein is CALWEYKKLF.

J is TRGJ1 or TRGJ2 and V is TRGV9. TCRdb is silent on the J gene; assignment here came from matching the DNA to germline. Trimming cost V 2 bases and J 12 bases; bases outside gene matches: 7. CDR1 is GITISATS and CDR2 is ISYDGTV in the germline V gene (reference sequence). This CDR3 has 11 residues. CDR3 in DNA: TGTGCCTTGTGGGAGGACCGAACGAAACTCTTT. Translation gives CALWEDRTKLF.

This clone ranks as large. This could be a read error, since a much larger clone is one nucleotide away. Other DNA sequences within the sample encode an identical CDR3. The chain employs TRGV9 and TRGJP. The CDR3 consists of 16 residues. Germline CDR1 and CDR2: GITISATS and ISYDGTV (reference sequence). V shed 0 bases and J 6 bases; nucleotides not matched to a gene: 2. CDR3 protein: CALWEVRELGKKIKVF. The CDR3, as DNA: TGTGCCTTGTGGGAGGTGAGAGAGTTGGGCAAAAAAATCAAGGTATTT.

Relative to its sample, this clone is large. The chain employs TRGV9 and TRGJP. The ends lost 0 bases at V and 8 bases at J; junction bases unmatched: 1. Germline CDR1 reads GITISATS; CDR2 reads ISYDGTV (reference sequence). The length of the CDR3 is 15 residues. CDR3: CALWEVQLGKKIKVF. The DNA of the CDR3 is TGTGCCTTGTGGGAGGTGCAGTTGGGCAAAAAAATCAAGGTATTT.

This clone rates as large. This sample also contains other DNA sequences that code for the same CDR3. This chain joins TRGV10 and TRGJP1. TRGV10 is flagged as an ORF with uncertain function. Unmatched junction bases numbered 4, after V lost 8 bases and J lost 0 bases. The CDR3 runs 14 residues. CDR3 amino acids: CAAWAYTTGWFKIF. The CDR3 DNA reads TGTGCTGCGTGGGCCTATACCACTGGTTGGTTCAAGATATTT.

Notes on this clone: Translating this DNA gives a protein that differs at residues 7 and 8 from the TCRdb one, which belongs to a much larger clone; a read error is likely, and the protein shown is this translation. The V and J genes are TRGV2 and TRGJP1. The CDR3 length is 13 residues. CDR1 is EGSNGY and CDR2 is YDSYNSKV in the germline V gene. Trimming cost V 1 base and J 10 bases; bases outside gene matches: 6. The CDR3 DNA reads TGTGCCACCTGGGACGGCAGTGATTGGTTCAAGATATTT. This sequence encodes CATWDGSDWFKIF.

By sample share, this clone is large. The chain has TRGV9 and TRGJP. Germline CDR1 reads GITISATS; CDR2 reads ISYDGTV (reference sequence). J gave up 4 bases and V 3 bases, and 3 bases lay outside the gene matches. The CDR3 extends over 16 amino acids. Here the CDR3 reads CALWENQELGKKIKVF. CDR3 sequence (DNA): TGTGCCTTGTGGGAGAATCAAGAGTTGGGCAAAAAAATCAAGGTATTT.

In this sample, this clone turned up a few times. The protein that TCRdb holds for this DNA derives from a much larger clone and differs from the translated DNA at residue 9, which likely indicates a read error; the protein shown here is translated from the DNA. This sequence joins TRGV8 and TRGJP. TCRdb gives no J gene; it was assigned here by matching the DNA to germline. This CDR3 has 15 amino acids. Per the germline V gene, CDR1 is VENAVY and CDR2 is YDSYNSRV. CDR3 region: CATWDQELDKKIKVF. CDR3 DNA sequence: TGTGCCACCTGGGATCAAGAGTTGGACAAAAAAATCAAGGTATTT.

The J gene was identified as TRGJP, and no V gene was called. The CDR3 extends over 14 amino acids. CDR3 region: CATWDGVGQKIKVF. For the CDR3, the DNA is TGTGCCACCTGGGACGGAGTTGGGCAAAAAATCAAGGTATTT.

This clone is deemed hyperexpanded. Within the sample, other DNA sequences also encode this same CDR3. This sequence joins TRGV9 and TRGJP. V shed 0 bases and J 7 bases; nucleotides not matched to a gene: 0. Germline CDR1 GITISATS, CDR2 ISYDGTV (reference sequence). CDR3 length: 15 residues. The CDR3 is CALWEVELGKKIKVF. The CDR3 coding sequence is TGTGCCTTGTGGGAGGTGGAGTTGGGCAAAAAAATCAAGGTATTT.